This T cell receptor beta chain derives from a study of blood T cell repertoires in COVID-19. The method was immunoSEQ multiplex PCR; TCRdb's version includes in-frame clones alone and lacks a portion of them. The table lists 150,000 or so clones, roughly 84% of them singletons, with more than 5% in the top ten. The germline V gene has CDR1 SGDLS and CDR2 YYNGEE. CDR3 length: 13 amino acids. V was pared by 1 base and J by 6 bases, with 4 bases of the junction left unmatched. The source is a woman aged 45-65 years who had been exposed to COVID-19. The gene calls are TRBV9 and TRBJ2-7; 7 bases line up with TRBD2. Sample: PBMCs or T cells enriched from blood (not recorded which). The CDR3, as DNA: TGTGCCAGCAGCGTACTTCAGCGGGGCGAGCAGTACTTC. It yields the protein CASSVLQRGEQYF. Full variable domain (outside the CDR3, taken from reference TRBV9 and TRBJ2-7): DSGVTQTPKHLITATGQRVTLRCSPRSGDLSVYWYQQSLDQGLQFLIQYYNGEERAKGNILERFSAQQFPDLHSELNLSSLELGDSALYFCASSVLQRGEQYFGPGTRLTVT.